These 24 T cell receptor beta chains were sequenced from one sample in a study of Graves' ophthalmopathy and Graves' hyperthyroidism (dated by TCRdb to the late 2010s). Reads for this sample came from an Illumina HiSeq 2000. TCR beta CDR3 regions were amplified from RNA transcripts for repertoire sequencing. The first round of RT-PCR was done with HTBI primers and the Qiagen OneStep RT-PCR kit, and was followed by a second round of multiplex PCR, then size selection and purification. Clones were called with MiXCR by TCRdb after fastp trimmed the public reads at Q25, and only in-frame beta chains were retained. When rows share a CDR3 protein, they turn into one entry using the most common DNA and genes. This sample comprises a few hundred thousand distinct CDR3 sequences, under 25% of them detected only once. The top ten hold 2.5% to 3.5% of the sample. The material sequenced was peripheral blood. The receptors shown here come from a woman under 30 with stable Graves' hyperthyroidism. Donor details come from another sample of the same person, matched by shared clones.

The chain employs TRBV20-1 and TRBJ2-7; 11 bases are a match to TRBD2. V trimming: 3 bases; J trimming: 7 bases; junction bases outside the gene matches: 5. This CDR3 region has 13 residues. Germline values: CDR1 DFQATT, CDR2 SNEGSKA (reference sequence). The CDR3 sequence is CSARASGRLEQYF. The CDR3 bases are TGCAGTGCTAGGGCTAGCGGGAGGCTTGAGCAGTACTTC.

The V and J genes are TRBV11-2 and TRBJ2-7; tentative D call: TRBD1 (5 bases). The V and J ends lost 3 bases and 0 bases respectively, with 12 bases between them. The CDR3 has 15 residues. The germline CDR1 and CDR2 sequences are SGHAT and FQNNGV. CDR3 nucleotides: TGTGCCAGCAGCTTGTTTCCAGACAGCTCCTACGAGCAGTACTTC. Translating it yields CASSLFPDSSYEQYF.

This clonotype was seen many times. The CDR3 here is CSARDENREVTEAFF. The CDR3 nucleotides read TGCAGTGCTAGAGATGAAAACAGAGAAGTTACTGAAGCTTTCTTT. V gene TRBV20-1 combines with J gene TRBJ1-1; D unclear. CDR3 length equals 15 residues. Germline V gene sequence: CDR1 DFQATT, CDR2 SNEGSKA (reference sequence). Trimming took off 0 bases at V and 5 bases at J, with 16 bases between the two ends.

At least ten counts were recorded for this clonotype. This rearrangement joins TRBV27 to TRBJ2-5; TRBD2 matches 8 bases. This CDR3 contains 13 residues. The germline V gene encodes CDR1 MNHEY and CDR2 SMNVEV (reference sequence). The V segment lost 5 bases and the J segment 4 bases; nucleotides outside the gene matches: 3. The CDR3 DNA reads TGTGCCAGCAGTACCACTAGCGGAGAGACCCAGTACTTC. Protein product: CASSTTSGETQYF.

In regard to this clonotype: At one boundary the junction diverges from the germline segment, which might be a read error. The rearrangement links TRBV12-3 or TRBV12-4 to TRBJ1-5; D uncertain. The CDR3 totals 13 residues. The CDR3 is CASSFIGYQPQHF. Written as DNA, the CDR3 is TGTGCCAGCAGTTTTATAGGTTATCAGCCTCAGCATTTT.

This clonotype was counted ten times or more. This sequence joins TRBV12-3 or TRBV12-4 and TRBJ1-5; 9 bases are shared with TRBD1. V shed 5 bases and J 6 bases; nucleotides not matched to a gene: 8. This CDR3 region has 15 residues. The CDR3 here is CASSKPTGGGQPQHF. CDR3 nucleotide sequence: TGTGCCAGCAGTAAACCTACAGGGGGCGGTCAGCCCCAGCATTTT.

There are many counts of this clonotype. The chain uses TRBV29-1 and TRBJ2-3; 7 bases align to TRBD2. V trimming: 3 bases; J trimming: 11 bases; junction bases outside the gene matches: 8. Germline lookup yields CDR1 SQVTM and CDR2 ANQGSEA. The CDR3 is made up of 12 amino acids. The CDR3 sequence is CSVEALGGKQYF. The CDR3 DNA reads TGCAGCGTTGAGGCGTTGGGGGGGAAGCAGTATTTT.

The rearrangement joins TRBV18 to TRBJ2-7; D remains unclear. CDR3 length: 15 amino acids. The V and J ends lost 3 bases and 0 bases respectively, with 12 bases between them. Germline V lookup: CDR1 KGHSH, CDR2 LQKENI. DNA of the CDR3: TGTGCCAGCTCACCGACCCCCGATAGCTCCTACGAGCAGTACTTC. It encodes CASSPTPDSSYEQYF.

This sequence joins TRBV10-1 and TRBJ2-5, with 15 bases identical to TRBD2. CDR1 is WNHNN and CDR2 is SYGVQD in the germline V gene (reference sequence). V lost 10 bases and J lost 5; bases outside the gene matches: 17. The CDR3 runs 18 residues. CDR3 bases: TGCGCCAATTCTCACCGGACTAGCGGGAGGGCCGACCGGGAGACCCAGTACTTC. Amino acid sequence: CANSHRTSGRADRETQYF.

There are many counts of this clonotype. This chain connects TRBV4-1 to TRBJ2-2; D assignment may be TRBD1 or TRBD2 (5 bases each). V was shortened by 0 bases and J by 7 bases, with 15 bases between the two germline ends. The CDR3 loop spans 16 amino acids. Looked up from germline, CDR1 is MGHRA and CDR2 is YSYEKL. CDR3 region: CASSQDRDPVFGELFF. The DNA for the CDR3 is TGCGCCAGCAGCCAAGATAGGGACCCAGTTTTCGGGGAGCTGTTTTTT.

The chain carries TRBV7-3 and TRBJ2-5; tentatively, D is TRBD2 (7 bases). V gave up 5 bases and J gave up 6 bases, with 16 bases separating them. The CDR3 covers 14 residues. CDR1 SGHTA and CDR2 FQGTGA come from the germline V gene. CDR3: CASSHRGGWKTQYF. CDR3 nucleotides: TGTGCCAGCAGCCATAGGGGGGGCTGGAAGACCCAGTACTTC.

This clonotype was counted many times. In DNA form, the CDR3 reads TGTGCCAGCAGTCCGGGACAGGGGGGGTCCTACGAGCAGTACTTC. This codes for CASSPGQGGSYEQYF. The chain employs TRBV12-3 or TRBV12-4 and TRBJ2-7; 11 bases line up with TRBD1. This CDR3 is built from 15 residues. V trimming: 5 bases; J trimming: 1 base; junction bases outside the gene matches: 4.

Ten or more counts support this clonotype. The V gene is TRBV20-1, the J gene TRBJ2-7; 7 bases fit TRBD1. V lost 4 bases and J lost 2; bases outside the gene matches: 14. In germline, CDR1 is DFQATT, CDR2 SNEGSKA (reference sequence). The CDR3 covers 16 residues. The CDR3 loop is CSATLSGTAVPYEQYF. The CDR3 DNA is TGCAGTGCTACACTATCCGGGACAGCTGTTCCCTACGAGCAGTACTTC.

The gene calls are TRBV6-1 and TRBJ1-2, with a possible D match to TRBD1 (6 bases). Germline CDR1 MNHNS, CDR2 SASEGT. The CDR3 has 14 amino acids. Between the trimmed V and J ends, which lost 6 bases and 3 bases, there was a span of 14 bases. As DNA, the CDR3 is TGTGCCAGCAGGACGATACAGGGCTACTATGGCTACACCTTC. Its protein is CASRTIQGYYGYTF.

This clonotype was seen ten or more times. The V gene is TRBV29-1, the J gene TRBJ1-1; no firm D call. The CDR3 runs 13 residues. Trimming pared 5 bases from V and 5 bases from J, leaving 15 bases between. Per germline, CDR1 SQVTM and CDR2 ANQGSEA. This CDR3 is CSVWRAADTEAFF. The CDR3 DNA is TGCAGCGTTTGGAGGGCCGCGGATACTGAAGCTTTCTTT.

This clonotype was counted ten times or more. The chain recombines TRBV12-3 or TRBV12-4 with TRBJ1-5; 9 bases are shared with TRBD1. The CDR3 extends over 17 amino acids. The trim removed 6 bases at V and 2 bases at J, leaving 11 bases unmatched. In DNA form, the CDR3 reads TGTGCCAGCAGCCTAACCGGGACAGGGCTAGGCAATCAGCCCCAGCATTTT. Protein: CASSLTGTGLGNQPQHF.

This clonotype was counted many times. The chain carries TRBV5-1 and TRBJ1-1; unclear D gene. The germline V gene has CDR1 SGHRS and CDR2 YFSETQ. The CDR3 contains 13 residues. V dropped 0 bases and J dropped 0 bases, with 3 bases sitting between them. This CDR3 is CASSLAVNTEAFF. CDR3 DNA sequence: TGCGCCAGCAGCTTGGCGGTGAACACTGAAGCTTTCTTT.

CDR3 nucleotides: TGTGCCAGCAGTTTAACTGGGACAGGCACACAAGAGACCCAGTACTTC. Translation gives CASSLTGTGTQETQYF. V is TRBV12-3 or TRBV12-4 and J is TRBJ2-5; 8 bases agree with TRBD1. V trimming: 2 bases; J trimming: 2 bases; junction bases outside the gene matches: 7. This CDR3 is 16 amino acids long.

A remark on this clonotype: This could be a read error, since a much larger clone is one nucleotide away. The V and J genes are TRBV2 and TRBJ1-2, with TRBD1 identical over 7 bases. Germline CDR1 is SNHLY and CDR2 is FYNNEI. V shed 6 bases, J shed 5 bases, and the junction held 9 bases outside the gene matches. This CDR3 comprises 14 residues. The CDR3 protein is CASSRGRGLYGYTF. CDR3 in DNA: TGTGCCAGCAGCCGCGGTAGGGGGCTGTATGGCTACACCTTC.

This clonotype has ten or more counts. CDR3 protein: CASSNDQYQPQHF. CDR3 in DNA: TGTGCCAGCAGTAATGACCAGTATCAGCCCCAGCATTTT. J is TRBJ1-5 and V is TRBV6-1, with D unclear. CDR3 length: 13 residues. CDR1 is MNHNS and CDR2 is SASEGT in the germline V gene. V lost 5 bases and J lost 5, with 10 bases in between.

This clonotype was seen at least ten times. This chain links TRBV7-9 with TRBJ2-7; a possible D gene is TRBD2 (5 bases). CDR1 and CDR2 (germline): SEHNR, FQNEAQ (reference sequence). Trimming pared 5 bases from V and 5 bases from J, leaving 13 bases between. This CDR3 has 13 residues. CDR3 sequence reads: CASSPPARDEQYF. As DNA, the CDR3 is TGTGCCAGCAGCCCCCCTGCGAGGGACGAGCAGTACTTC.

The chain links TRBV28 to TRBJ1-5, with D perhaps matching TRBD1 (6 bases). Germline V gene sequence: CDR1 MDHEN, CDR2 SYDVKM. The V end was cut by 10 bases, the J end by 3 bases, with 16 bases between. This CDR3 is 14 amino acids long. The CDR3 DNA is TGTGCCACCTCCCCCCCAGGGGACAATCAGCCCCAGCATTTT. Encoded protein: CATSPPGDNQPQHF.

The table lists this clonotype with many counts. The CDR3 here is CASSSRQGAREQYF. CDR3 in DNA: TGCGCCAGCAGCTCTAGACAGGGGGCGCGCGAGCAGTACTTC. The chain is built from TRBV5-1 and TRBJ2-7; 10 nucleotides agree with TRBD1. V lost 3 bases and J lost 6; bases outside the gene matches: 6. The CDR3 spans 14 residues. CDR1 and CDR2 (germline): SGHRS, YFSETQ. The entire variable domain, with the rest obtained from reference TRBV5-1 and TRBJ2-7, is as follows: KAGVTQTPRYLIKTRGQQVTLSCSPISGHRSVSWYQQTPGQGLQFLFEYFSETQRNKGNFPGRFSGRQFSNSRSEMNVSTLELGDSALYLCASSSRQGAREQYFGPGTRLTVT.

This clonotype was counted many times. The chain is built from TRBV24-1 and TRBJ2-7; 9 bases fit TRBD2. The trim removed 0 bases at V and 7 bases at J, leaving 3 bases unmatched. CDR3 length: 14 amino acids. Germline V gene lookup returns CDR1 KGHDR and CDR2 SFDVKD. The CDR3 protein is CATSDLLAGGEQYF. The CDR3 coding sequence is TGTGCCACCAGTGATTTGCTCGCGGGAGGGGAGCAGTACTTC.